Reported below is one T cell receptor (beta chain). Which antigen it targets is not known. Per-nucleotide qualities are absent, and no much larger clonotype sits a single base away. Trimming at the junction amounts to 2 bases on V and 0 bases on J, and the germline ends lie 1 base apart. Looking up the germline V gene yields CDR1 MNHEY and CDR2 SVGAGI. The CDR3, cysteine through phenylalanine, is 13 amino acids long. CDR3 DNA only is kept here, 39 bases in frame from base 1. These data are taken from a study of T-cell reconstitution after alpha-beta-depleted transplantation in children (dated by TCRdb to the mid-2010s). In the study overall: The study quantitatively tracked T-cell immune reconstitution after TCRalphabeta/CD19-depleted allogeneic hematopoietic cell transplantation in children using TCR repertoire profiling.

The method behind the library was PCR. This sample was sequenced with an Illumina HiSeq 2500. TCR libraries were prepared with molecular barcoding, using unique molecular identifiers to normalize TCRbeta repertoire quantification. TCRdb's own reprocessing of the public reads used fastp at Q25 and MiXCR and kept productive beta chains. Records with the same CDR3 protein are collapsed into one entry carrying the most frequent genes and DNA. In this sample the table shows 450,000 to 600,000 distinct CDR3 sequences, roughly 33% of which occur a single time. 2% to 3% of the sample is in the top ten clones.

This receptor chain uses TRBV6-5 and TRBJ1-4, with the D segment identity uncertain. This sequence originates from a human donor who donated a stem cell graft to a child with aplastic anemia. The specimen was PBMCs from the stem cell graft donor, collected from the stem cell graft. For the CDR3, the sequence is CASSYTTNEKLFF. The nucleotides are TGTGCCAGCAGTTACACAACTAATGAAAAACTGTTTTTT.